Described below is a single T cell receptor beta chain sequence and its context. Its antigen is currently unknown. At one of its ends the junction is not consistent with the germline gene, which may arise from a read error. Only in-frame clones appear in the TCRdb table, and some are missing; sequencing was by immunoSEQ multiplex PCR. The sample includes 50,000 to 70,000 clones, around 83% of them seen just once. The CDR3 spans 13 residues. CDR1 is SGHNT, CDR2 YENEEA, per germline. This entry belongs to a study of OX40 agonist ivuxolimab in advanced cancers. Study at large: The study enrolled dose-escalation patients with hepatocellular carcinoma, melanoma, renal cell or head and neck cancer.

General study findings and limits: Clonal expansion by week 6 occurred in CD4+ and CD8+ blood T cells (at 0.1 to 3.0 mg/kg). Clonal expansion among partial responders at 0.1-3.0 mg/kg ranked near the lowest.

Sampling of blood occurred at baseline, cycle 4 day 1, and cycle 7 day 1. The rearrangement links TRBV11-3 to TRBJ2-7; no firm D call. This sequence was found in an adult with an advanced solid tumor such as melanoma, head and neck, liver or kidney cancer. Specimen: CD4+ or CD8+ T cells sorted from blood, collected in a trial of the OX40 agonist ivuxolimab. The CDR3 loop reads CASSLEGSYEQYF. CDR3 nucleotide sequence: TGTGCCAGCAGCCTAGAAGGGTCGTACGAGCAGTACTTC.